The clone carrying this TCR beta chain was counted at least ten times. Antigen unknown. These data are taken from a study of early T cells in non-severe SARS-CoV-2 infection. Study information: Bulk RNA isolated from unsorted whole blood underwent sequencing; chains were not paired. General study findings and limits: Private and CD4 specificities were missed by VDJdb matching, which favored anti-spike CD8 responses.

This CDR3 region has 18 residues. After removal of 2 bases from V and 8 bases from J, the junction contained 16 bases not matched to a gene. CDR1 is SGHTA, CDR2 FQGTGA, per germline. TCRdb re-derived calls from the 5' RACE reads in MiXCR, one entry per CDR3 protein. The sample has tens of thousands of distinct CDR3 sequences, about 12% seen once. The source material was whole blood. The TCR was taken from an adult who was a healthcare worker with PCR-confirmed SARS-CoV-2 infection or an uninfected control (not recorded which). The gene calls are TRBV7-3 and TRBJ2-1, with TRBD2 identical over 9 bases. This CDR3 is CASSLWAGSGRGGDEQFF. The DNA of the CDR3 is TGTGCCAGCAGCTTATGGGCAGGTAGCGGGAGAGGTGGGGATGAGCAGTTCTTC. Complete variable domain (other parts from reference TRBV7-3 and TRBJ2-1): GAGVSQTPSNKVTEKGKYVELRCDPISGHTALYWYRQSLGQGPEFLIYFQGTGAADDSGLPNDRFFAVRPEGSVSTLKIQRTERGDSAVYLCASSLWAGSGRGGDEQFFGPGTRLTVL.